Below, 9 T cell receptor beta chains from the same sample are listed, as sequenced in a study of molecular identifiers for immune sequencing clone quantification. TCRdb re-called the PCR reads through MiXCR, storing one row per CDR3 protein. Of about 510,000 distinct CDR3 sequences listed, 25% are singletons. The material sequenced was naive CD8+ T cells from blood, with Jurkat cell RNA spiked in. The subset here: FACS-sorted CD8+CD4-CCR7+CD45RA+ naive T cells. The receptors derive from a human donor in good health. Some libraries in this study had Jurkat cell RNA spiked in.

As to this clonotype: Since a much larger clone is just one base distant, this may be a read error. The gene calls are TRBV6-6 and TRBJ1-5, with TRBD1 matching 9 bases. V lost 11 bases to trimming and J lost 4 bases; unmatched junction nucleotides: 15. Per the germline V gene, CDR1 is MNHNY and CDR2 is SVGAGI (reference sequence). The CDR3 runs 16 residues. CDR3 loop: CACTPYTGGLNQPQHF. The CDR3 DNA reads as TGTGCCTGCACCCCGTATACAGGGGGCCTTAATCAGCCCCAGCATTTT.

Note on this clonotype: A read error is possible here, since a much larger clone lies one base away. The conserved closing phenylalanine or tryptophan is absent in this CDR3, likely reflecting a read error. The CDR3 DNA follows: TGTGCCAGCAGCCCGGGACTTACAGAGGGAGATACGCAGTATTCT. This codes for CASSPGLTEGDTQYS. The gene calls are TRBV7-3 and TRBJ2-3, with a weak D call TRBD2 (6 bases). Germline CDR1 and CDR2: SGHTA and FQGTGA. V lost 5 bases and J lost 5, with 17 bases in between. The CDR3 spans 15 residues.

V gene TRBV21-1 combines with J gene TRBJ2-5. TRBV21-1 has pseudogene status. The CDR3 runs to 14 residues. The CDR3 reads CASSKVVRTETQYF. The DNA for the CDR3 is TGTGCCAGCAGCAAAGTTGTGAGGACAGAGACCCAGTACTTC.

The V call is TRBV20-1, the J call TRBJ1-2, with D uncertain. The CDR3 extends over 14 amino acids. The germline V gene encodes CDR1 DFQATT and CDR2 SNEGSKA (reference sequence). The germline V and J ends were trimmed by 0 bases and 5 bases, with 13 bases remaining between them. For the CDR3, the DNA is TGCAGTGCTAGAGATACGAGAGAGGGATATGGCTACACCTTC. Translation: CSARDTREGYGYTF.

This clonotype turned up a few times. For the CDR3, the DNA is TGCGCCAGCAGCCAAGACAGGGGGCAGTACGAGCAGTACTTC. Its protein product is CASSQDRGQYEQYF. The V and J genes are TRBV4-1 and TRBJ2-7, with 8 nucleotides matching TRBD1. CDR1 is MGHRA, CDR2 YSYEKL, per germline. The CDR3 has 14 amino acids. V lost 0 bases, J lost 4 bases, and 2 bases stayed unmatched.

This clonotype was detected a few times. The genes are TRBV2 and TRBJ2-7, with 8 positions matching TRBD2. V lost 4 bases, J lost 0 bases, and 14 bases stayed unmatched. CDR3 length: 18 amino acids. In germline, CDR1 is SNHLY, CDR2 FYNNEI. CDR3 loop: CASSVSSGGDGSSYEQYF. The DNA of the CDR3 is TGTGCCAGCAGTGTATCGAGCGGGGGAGACGGTAGCTCCTACGAGCAGTACTTC.

Many counts were recorded for this clonotype. The CDR3 region has the DNA TGTGCCAGCAGCCCAGGGACTAGCGGGGCAACAGATACGCAGTATTTT. Its translation: CASSPGTSGATDTQYF. The chain carries TRBV7-2 and TRBJ2-3; TRBD2 aligns across 13 bases. Germline V gene sequence: CDR1 SGHTA, CDR2 FQGNSA. This CDR3 has 16 amino acids. V trimming: 5 bases; J trimming: 3 bases; junction bases outside the gene matches: 5. Together with reference TRBV7-2 and TRBJ2-3, the CDR3 gives the full variable domain: GAGVSQSPSNKVTEKGKDVELRCDPISGHTALYWYRQSLGQGLEFLIYFQGNSAPDKSGLPSDRFSAERTGGSVSTLTIQRTQQEDSAVYLCASSPGTSGATDTQYFGPGTRLTVL.

Comments on this clonotype: It may be a read error: a sequence one base away is much more abundant. The chain is built from TRBV20-1 and TRBJ2-5; 8 bases line up with TRBD1. CDR3 length: 15 amino acids. In germline, CDR1 is DFQATT, CDR2 SNEGSKA (reference sequence). Trimming removed 6 bases from V and 2 bases from J; junction bases left unmatched: 11. CDR3 amino acids: CSATDRVVLQETQYF. The CDR3 bases are TGCAGTGCCACGGACAGGGTGGTACTACAAGAGACCCAGTACTTC.

This clonotype occurred a few times. The V and J genes are TRBV10-3 and TRBJ2-5, with 8 nucleotides matching TRBD2. This CDR3 is 17 amino acids long. Unmatched junction bases numbered 11, after V lost 3 bases and J lost 2 bases. CDR1 and CDR2 from the germline V gene are ENHRY and SYGVKD. In DNA form, the CDR3 reads TGTGCCATCAGTGAACGGGGTGATAGCGGGATTCAAGAGACCCAGTACTTC. Residues: CAISERGDSGIQETQYF.